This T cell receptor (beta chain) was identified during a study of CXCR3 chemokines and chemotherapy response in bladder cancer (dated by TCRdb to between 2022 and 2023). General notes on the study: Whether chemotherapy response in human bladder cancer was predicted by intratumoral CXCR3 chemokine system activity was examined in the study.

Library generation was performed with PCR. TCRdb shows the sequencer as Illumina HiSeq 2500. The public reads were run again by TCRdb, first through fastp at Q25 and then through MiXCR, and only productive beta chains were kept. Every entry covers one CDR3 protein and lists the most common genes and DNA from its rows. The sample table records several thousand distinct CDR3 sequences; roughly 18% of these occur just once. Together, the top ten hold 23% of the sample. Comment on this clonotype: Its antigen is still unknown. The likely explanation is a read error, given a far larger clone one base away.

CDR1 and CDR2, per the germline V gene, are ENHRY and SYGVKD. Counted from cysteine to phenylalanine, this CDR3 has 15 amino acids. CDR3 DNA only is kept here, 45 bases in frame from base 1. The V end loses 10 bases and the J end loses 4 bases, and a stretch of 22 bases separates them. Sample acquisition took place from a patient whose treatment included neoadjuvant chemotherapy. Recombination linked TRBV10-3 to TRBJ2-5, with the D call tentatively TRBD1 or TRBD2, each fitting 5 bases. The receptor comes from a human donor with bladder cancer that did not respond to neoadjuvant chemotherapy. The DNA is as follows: TGTGCCAGCAGGAGATTAGAGGGGACGTTAGAGACCCAGTACTTC. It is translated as CASRRLEGTLETQYF.